These T cell receptor beta chains were read from a single sample in a study of blood T cells in healthy people across ages. TCRdb processed the 5' RACE reads anew with MiXCR; each CDR3 protein has one entry. Of around 2 million distinct CDR3 sequences in the sample, about two fifths were seen once. The specimen sequenced was blood. Receptor source: a human donor in good health. The CDR3 runs from the conserved cysteine through the conserved F or W. A D gene is named only where the DNA matches it firmly. Clone size is shown for a subset of rows, as once, few, many or a class of expanded clone.

J gene,D gene,V gene,clone size,CDR3 protein,CDR3 DNA
TRBJ1-5,.,TRBV15,.,CATFSGDSNQPQHF,TGTGCCACCTTCTCCGGGGATAGCAATCAGCCCCAGCATTTT
TRBJ1-2,.,TRBV6-6,.,CASSPRLGGDGYTF,TGTGCCAGCAGTCCTCGGTTGGGGGGGGATGGCTACACCTTC
TRBJ2-3,.,TRBV12-3/TRBV12-4,once,CASSFSARMRTDTQYF,TGTGCCAGCAGTTTTTCAGCCAGAATGCGGACAGATACGCAGTATTTT
TRBJ2-5,.,TRBV20-1,.,CSTRDPQSQTQYF,TGCAGTACTAGAGATCCCCAAAGCCAGACCCAGTACTTC
TRBJ2-7,.,TRBV7-9,few,CASSLPINYEQYF,TGTGCCAGCAGCTTACCTATTAACTACGAGCAGTACTTC
TRBJ2-3,.,TRBV3-1,.,CASSQEGAGPPTDTQYF,TGTGCCAGCAGCCAAGAGGGGGCAGGCCCCCCTACAGATACGCAGTATTTT
TRBJ1-4,.,TRBV4-1,many,CASSHGTLGGEKLFF,TGCGCCAGCAGCCACGGGACCCTGGGAGGCGAAAAACTGTTTTTT
TRBJ1-4,.,TRBV7-9,few,CASRTDSTNEKLFF,TGTGCTAGCAGGACAGATTCAACTAATGAAAAACTGTTTTTT
TRBJ2-1,.,TRBV7-2,.,CASSLARGRRNEQFF,TGTGCCAGCAGCTTAGCTAGGGGTCGGCGGAATGAGCAGTTCTTC
TRBJ1-1,.,TRBV6-2/TRBV6-3,.,CASSYSRGRMNTEVFF,TGTGCCAGCAGTTACTCGAGGGGGAGGATGAACACTGAAGTTTTCTTT
TRBJ2-1,.,TRBV7-2,few,CASSTRLDSNEQFF,TGTGCCAGCAGCACCCGACTAGATAGCAATGAGCAGTTCTTC
TRBJ2-7,.,TRBV20-1,few,CSASKTATTYEQYF,TGCAGTGCTAGCAAGACAGCTACTACCTACGAGCAGTACTTC
TRBJ1-1,.,TRBV20-1,.,CSATKPSDLNTEAFF,TGCAGTGCCACGAAGCCCTCGGACTTGAACACTGAAGCTTTCTTT
TRBJ2-1,.,TRBV9,.,CASSPPSTDLEQFF,TGTGCCAGCAGCCCCCCAAGCACGGACTTGGAGCAGTTCTTC
TRBJ2-7,.,TRBV15,many,CATSRDPGDGGYEQYF,TGTGCCACCAGCAGAGATCCCGGGGACGGAGGCTACGAGCAGTACTTC
TRBJ1-1,.,TRBV7-9,.,CASRGSRGTEAFF,TGTGCCAGCAGGGGATCGAGGGGCACTGAAGCTTTCTTT
TRBJ2-5,TRBD1,TRBV4-1,.,CASSPGTEYQETQYF,TGCGCCAGCAGCCCCGGGACAGAGTACCAAGAGACCCAGTACTTC
TRBJ2-6,.,TRBV6-1,.,CASTAVPMGSGANVLTF,TGTGCCAGCACCGCGGTTCCCATGGGCTCTGGGGCCAACGTCCTGACTTTC
TRBJ2-5,TRBD2,TRBV9,few,CATTERLAIYETQYF,TGTGCCACTACCGAGCGACTAGCAATATACGAGACCCAGTACTTC
TRBJ2-5,.,TRBV7-9,.,CASSLNGKETQYF,TGTGCCAGCAGCTTAAATGGAAAAGAGACCCAGTACTTC
TRBJ1-1,.,TRBV20-1,.,CSASFFLADVHLARPNKNTEAFF,TGCAGTGCTAGTTTCTTTCTCGCGGACGTTCACCTAGCGCGACCAAATAAGAACACTGAAGCTTTCTTT
TRBJ2-7,.,TRBV2,.,CASSEHGQGASEQYF,TGTGCCAGCAGTGAACATGGCCAGGGTGCGTCCGAGCAGTACTTC
TRBJ2-1,.,TRBV11-2,.,CASSFLVSYNEQFF,TGTGCCAGCAGCTTCCTGGTGTCCTACAATGAGCAGTTCTTC
TRBJ1-1,.,TRBV29-1,few,CSVADTEAFF,TGCAGCGTCGCGGACACTGAAGCTTTCTTT
TRBJ1-2,TRBD1,TRBV4-1,few,CASSQDAQGQGAYGYTF,TGCGCCAGCAGCCAAGATGCCCAGGGACAGGGGGCCTATGGCTACACCTTC
TRBJ2-7,.,TRBV27,once,CASSPRGGQSSLYEQYF,TGTGCCAGCAGTCCTAGGGGGGGGCAGTCATCCCTCTACGAGCAGTACTTC
TRBJ2-1,TRBD1,TRBV11-2,.,CASSPTSGTGRHNEQFF,TGTGCCAGCAGCCCCACTTCCGGGACAGGGCGACACAATGAGCAGTTCTTC
TRBJ2-5,TRBD1,TRBV20-1,.,CSAKGQGDQETQYF,TGCAGTGCAAAGGGACAGGGCGACCAAGAGACCCAGTACTTC
TRBJ2-7,.,TRBV29-1,.,CSVGQPYYEQYF,TGCAGCGTGGGGCAGCCATACTACGAGCAGTACTTC
TRBJ1-4,TRBD1,TRBV6-5,.,CASSLRTGRTEKLFF,TGTGCCAGCAGTTTGAGGACAGGGAGGACTGAAAAACTGTTTTTT
TRBJ2-4,.,TRBV14,few,CASSQVGVLDKNIQYF,TGTGCCAGCAGCCAAGTTGGGGTCCTGGACAAAAACATTCAGTACTTC
TRBJ2-5,.,TRBV7-2,many,CASSLFRGQETQYF,TGTGCCAGCAGCTTATTCCGAGGTCAAGAGACCCAGTACTTC
TRBJ1-5,TRBD1,TRBV28,.,CASSASGQTYNQPQHF,TGTGCCAGCAGTGCCTCGGGACAGACGTACAATCAGCCCCAGCATTTT
TRBJ1-2,.,TRBV7-2,.,CASNDYGYYGYTF,TGTGCCAGCAACGACTATGGGTACTATGGCTACACCTTC
TRBJ2-5,TRBD2,TRBV7-2,once,CASSLVLAGSGGTQYF,TGTGCCAGCAGCTTGGTGCTAGCGGGGTCAGGGGGGACCCAGTACTTC